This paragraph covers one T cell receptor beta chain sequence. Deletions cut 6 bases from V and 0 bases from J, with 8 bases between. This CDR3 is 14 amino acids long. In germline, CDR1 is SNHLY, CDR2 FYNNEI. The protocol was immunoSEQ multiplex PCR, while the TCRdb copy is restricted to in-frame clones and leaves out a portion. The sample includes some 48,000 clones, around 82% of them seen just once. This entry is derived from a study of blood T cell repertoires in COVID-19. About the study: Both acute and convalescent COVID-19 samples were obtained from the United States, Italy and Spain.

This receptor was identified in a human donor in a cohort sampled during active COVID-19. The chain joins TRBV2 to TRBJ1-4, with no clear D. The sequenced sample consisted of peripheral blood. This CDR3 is CASREESTNEKLFF. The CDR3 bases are TGTGCCAGCAGGGAGGAATCAACTAATGAAAAACTGTTTTTT.